These T cell receptor beta chains were read from a single sample in a study of cytomegalovirus exposure and HLA in healthy donors. Generated by immunoSEQ multiplex PCR, the TCRdb table keeps only in-frame clones and is missing some. Among 85,000 to 120,000 clones listed, around four fifths were seen once. Material for sequencing was PBMCs. The receptors originated from a middle-aged man in good health and CMV-seronegative. Both conserved end residues are part of each CDR3. The D gene is left open where the match is weak. Clone size appears in some rows only: once, few, many, or a class for an expanded clone.

>TRBV9|TRBJ2-2|-|TRBD2
TGTGCCAGCAGCCTCCCAAAAATCGGGACTAGCGGTGGGGAGCTGTTTTTT
CASSLPKIGTSGGELFF
>TRBV5-1|TRBJ2-3|-|TRBD2
TGCGCCAGCAGCTTGGGTGGCGGGGGGGCCCTCCGGACGCAGTATTTT
CASSLGGGGALRTQYF
>TRBV13|TRBJ2-7|-|-
TGTGCCAGCAGCTTAGGTCGGGGCTACGAGCAGTACTTC
CASSLGRGYEQYF
>TRBV30|TRBJ1-2|-|-
TGTGCCGGAGCGGAACAGTATGGCTACACCTTC
CAGAEQYGYTF
>TRBV29-1|TRBJ2-7|few|-
TGCAGCGTTGTCGGGGTTAGCTCCTACGAGCAGTACTTC
CSVVGVSSYEQYF
>TRBV28|TRBJ1-1|-|TRBD1
TGTGCCAGCAGTTTATGGGGGACAGGGGGTAGGTTGAACACTGAAGCTTTCTTT
CASSLWGTGGRLNTEAFF
>TRBV7-7|TRBJ1-4|-|TRBD1
TGTGCTAGCAGCGAACAGACAGGGATTAATGAAAAACTGTTTTTT
CASSEQTGINEKLFF
>TRBV6-6|TRBJ2-5|-|-
TGTGCCAGCAGTTACTCGGAAAGGGGAAGTTCGGAGACCCAGTACTTC
CASSYSERGSSETQYF
>TRBV11-3|TRBJ2-7|few|TRBD1
TGTGCCAGCAGCTTGGCAGGGGGTGACGAGCAGTACTTC
CASSLAGGDEQYF
>TRBV9|TRBJ1-1|-|TRBD1
TGTGCCAGCAGCCCGAGGGGACAGGGGATGAACACTGAAGCTTTCTTT
CASSPRGQGMNTEAFF
>TRBV6-5|TRBJ2-3|-|-
TGTGCCAGCAGCTCCCTCTCGGATACGCAGTATTTT
CASSSLSDTQYF
>TRBV5-6|TRBJ1-5|-|-
TGTGCCAGCAGCTTTTACAATCAGCCCCAGCATTTT
CASSFYNQPQHF
>TRBV2|TRBJ1-5|-|TRBD1
TGTGCCAGCAGTGCTGACAGGGGCTGGTATAGCAATCAGCCCCAGCATTTT
CASSADRGWYSNQPQHF
>TRBV10-3|TRBJ1-6|-|-
TGTGCCATCAGTGAGGTATCCAGGGGTATAGATTCACCCCTCCACTTT
CAISEVSRGIDSPLHF
>TRBV5-4|TRBJ2-7|-|-
TGTGCCAGCAGCTCAGGAAGCCGGGGGGCAACCTACGAGCAGTACTTC
CASSSGSRGATYEQYF
>TRBV19|TRBJ1-5|-|-
TGTGCCAGTAGTATTTCGTTAACAGGCCCTAGCAATCAGCCCCAGCATTTT
CASSISLTGPSNQPQHF
>TRBV4-3|TRBJ2-7|-|-
TGCGCCAGCAGCCCAGACGCACAGGGTTACGAGCAGTACTTC
CASSPDAQGYEQYF
>TRBV9|TRBJ1-2|-|-
TGTGCCAGCAGCGTAGGTCAGGGCAACTATGGCTACACCTTC
CASSVGQGNYGYTF
>TRBV6-1|TRBJ2-7|-|-
TGTGCCAGCAGTGAGGGCGGGGATCACCCGGCCTACGAGCAGTACTTC
CASSEGGDHPAYEQYF
>TRBV5-1|TRBJ1-2|-|-
TGCGCCAGCAGTGGTGGAGCCTTGGAAGGCTACACCTTC
CASSGGALEGYTF
>TRBV5-4|TRBJ2-2|-|-
TGTGCCAGCAGCTTTCTTAACACCGGGGAGCTGTTTTTT
CASSFLNTGELFF
>TRBV21-1|TRBJ1-2|-|-
TGTGCCAGCACCAGTACTTGGACAGGCCCCCGCGGCTACACCTTC
CASTSTWTGPRGYTF
>TRBV2|TRBJ1-5|-|TRBD1
TGTGCCAGCAGTAAGGACAGGGGTTTGACACGCAATCAGCCCCAGCATTTT
CASSKDRGLTRNQPQHF
>TRBV5-1|TRBJ2-7|-|-
TGCGCCAGCAGCTTGGGACTCAACACCTACGAGCAGTACTTC
CASSLGLNTYEQYF
>TRBV18|TRBJ1-6|-|-
TGTGCCAGCTACCAAGAGCGAAATTCACCCCTCCACTTT
CASYQERNSPLHF
>TRBV5-6|TRBJ1-1|-|-
TGTGCCAGCAGCTTCCAGGGGATACGTGAAGCTTTCTTT
CASSFQGIREAFF
>TRBV25-1|TRBJ1-2|-|-
TGTGCCAGCAGTGAATGGGCGACCTATGGCTACACCTTC
CASSEWATYGYTF
>TRBV4-1|TRBJ1-5|-|TRBD1
TGCGCCAGCAGCCCCGGGACAGCTGATCAGCCCCAGCATTTT
CASSPGTADQPQHF
>TRBV5-8|TRBJ2-7|-|-
TGTGCCAGCAGCACCGGAGTGGGCTACGAGCAGTACTTC
CASSTGVGYEQYF
>TRBV6-6|TRBJ1-1|-|-
TGTGCCAGCAGTTACTCGATAGGAGGAGAAGCTTTCTTT
CASSYSIGGEAFF